This TCR beta chain was found in a study of cytomegalovirus exposure and HLA in healthy donors (dated by TCRdb to 2017 to 2019). With respect to the entire study: According to a later analysis, the 120 or so validation repertoires were produced on the same platform as the 600 to 850 repertoires of the first cohort. The aim of the study was to test whether cataloging public T cell receptors could identify signatures of past pathogen exposure. In addition to the first cohort of 500 to 850 subjects, a separate validation cohort of approximately 110 different subjects was used. To predict cytomegalovirus infection status, the study brought together high-throughput TCR immunosequencing, statistical association of individual TCRs with disease status, and machine learning. The research as a whole found: Of the cluster scores, roughly 95% were above 0 in a later analysis, which found that TCRs clustered in the first cohort also tended to co-occur in the 130 or so validation repertoires. All 120 or so repertoires were used to score co-occurrence in the validation cohort in a later analysis, because that analysis had no HLA typing for the cohort. It was suggested by the authors that the approach could potentially be generalized to other disease states and immunological phenotypes. A few of the identified cytomegalovirus-associated TCR beta chains were confirmed in vitro to be specific for cytomegalovirus antigens. The study gave a list of more than 150 TCR beta chains associated with cytomegalovirus. Most TCR sequences were observed very rarely across donors, whereas some public TCRs were present in many individuals. Cytomegalovirus status was reported to be diagnosed by the classifier with high specificity and sensitivity in both the original and validation cohorts.

The junction carries 10 bases between V and J, which are trimmed by 0 bases and 0 bases respectively. CDR1 and CDR2 were assigned from the germline V gene as SGHRS and YFSETQ. From the cysteine up to the phenylalanine, the CDR3 has a length of 16 residues. Left in the record is the CDR3 DNA by itself, 48 bases read in frame from the first base. The donors were included in the validation cohort of over a hundred subjects, a group kept apart from the roughly 610-subject first cohort. The library was generated by the immunoSEQ multiplex PCR assay. Per the original workflow: A statistical classification framework was built for diagnosing cytomegalovirus status from the catalog of TCR beta chain sequences. Sourced from immuneACCESS, this table was stored by TCRdb with only in-frame sequences that have V and J called. A share of the clones is absent; for the studies checked, an unresolved V gene accounts for under half, and the remainder has no known explanation. V, J and clone size were drawn from that table, and D and trimming were deduced from the DNA. This sample is represented by approximately 110,000 clones; roughly 86% of them were singletons. The ten top clones hold over 3% of the sample.

Worth noting for this clone: Its antigen is currently not known. Per-base qualities were not stored, and no clone one base away is much larger.

The rearrangement combines TRBV5-1 with TRBJ1-5; 5 matching bases give a weak D call of TRBD1. The clonotype originates from a woman between 18 and 29 years old in good health and CMV-seropositive. Sequenced sample: PBMCs. The CDR3 in this case is CASSLDPGNSNQPQHF. The nucleotides are TGCGCCAGCAGCTTGGACCCAGGGAATAGCAATCAGCCCCAGCATTTT.